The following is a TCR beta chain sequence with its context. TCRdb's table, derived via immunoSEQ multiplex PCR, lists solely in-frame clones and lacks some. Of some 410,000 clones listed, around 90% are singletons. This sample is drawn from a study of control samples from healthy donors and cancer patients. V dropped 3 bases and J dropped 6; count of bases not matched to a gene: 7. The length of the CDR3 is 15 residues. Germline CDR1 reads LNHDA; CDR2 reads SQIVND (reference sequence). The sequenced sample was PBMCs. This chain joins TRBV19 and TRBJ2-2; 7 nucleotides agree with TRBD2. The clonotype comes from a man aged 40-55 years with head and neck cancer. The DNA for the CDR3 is TGTGCCAGTAGTATGGCGGCGGGAGTCGCCGGGGAGCTGTTTTTT. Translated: CASSMAAGVAGELFF.